The 10 T cell receptor beta chains reported below all come from one sample, sequenced in a study of shared clonotypes between healthy human individuals. The protocol was immunoSEQ multiplex PCR, while the TCRdb copy is restricted to in-frame clones and leaves out a portion. The table shows roughly 2.2 million clones, with more than 80% occurring only once. Sequencing input: naive CD4+ T cells from PBMCs. Subset described: CD45RA+ positively selected. All receptors derive from a man between 18 and 29 years old in good health. Some clones in this sample may be carry-over from other donors' samples.

The chain carries TRBV2 and TRBJ2-1; 10 positions agree with TRBD2. Unmatched junction bases numbered 2, after V lost 2 bases and J lost 7 bases. Looked up from germline, CDR1 is SNHLY and CDR2 is FYNNEI. The CDR3 contains 14 residues. The CDR3, as DNA: TGTGCCAGCAGTGAACTAGCGGGAGCTAATGAGCAGTTCTTC. Amino acid sequence: CASSELAGANEQFF.

The V call is TRBV9, the J call TRBJ2-1, with 11 bases fitting TRBD2. Germline lookup yields CDR1 SGDLS and CDR2 YYNGEE. With 0 bases clipped from V and 1 base from J, the junction kept 3 bases outside the gene matches. The CDR3 runs to 17 residues. The CDR3 bases are TGTGCCAGCAGCGTAGAGGTAGCGGGAGGGTCCTACAATGAGCAGTTCTTC. It yields the protein CASSVEVAGGSYNEQFF.

CDR3 loop: CATSRTAGAQETQYF. In DNA form, the CDR3 reads TGTGCCACCAGCAGAACGGCAGGGGCTCAAGAGACCCAGTACTTC. The chain is built from TRBV15 and TRBJ2-5, with D perhaps TRBD1 (6 bases). This CDR3 spans 15 amino acids. V lost 2 bases to trimming and J lost 2 bases, with 12 bases between them. Germline CDR1 is LNHNV and CDR2 is YYDKDF (reference sequence).

This rearrangement joins TRBV4-3 to TRBJ1-2, with D uncertain. Trimming cost V 1 base and J 2 bases, with 11 bases left between them. The CDR3 length is 15 residues. CDR1 LGHNA and CDR2 YSLEER come from the germline V gene. DNA of the CDR3: TGCGCCAGCAGCCAAGTTCGGGGATTGAACTATGGCTACACCTTC. Translating it yields CASSQVRGLNYGYTF.

A word on this clone: Other DNA variants within this sample encode the same CDR3. The gene calls are TRBV18 and TRBJ2-3; D could derive from TRBD1 or TRBD2 (5 bases each). This CDR3 has 14 amino acids. V was shortened by 0 bases and J by 4 bases, with 8 bases between the two germline ends. Germline values: CDR1 KGHSH, CDR2 LQKENI. CDR3 in amino acids: CASSPPGVSDTQYF. In DNA, the CDR3 is TGTGCCAGCTCACCACCGGGGGTGTCAGATACGCAGTATTTT. Full variable domain (outside the CDR3, taken from reference TRBV18 and TRBJ2-3): NAGVMQNPRHLVRRRGQEARLRCSPMKGHSHVYWYRQLPEEGLKFMVYLQKENIIDESGMPKERFSAEFPKEGPSILRIQQVVRGDSAAYFCASSPPGVSDTQYFGPGTRLTVL.

Note on this clone: Other DNA sequences in the same sample also yield this CDR3. V usage is TRBV7-9 and J usage is TRBJ2-3; 7 bases align to TRBD1. Looked up from germline, CDR1 is SEHNR and CDR2 is FQNEAQ (reference sequence). V lost 4 bases to trimming and J lost 3 bases; unmatched junction nucleotides: 7. This CDR3 has 15 amino acids. This chain's CDR3 is CASSSSGGRTDTQYF. CDR3 sequence (DNA): TGTGCCAGCAGCTCCTCAGGGGGACGGACAGATACGCAGTATTTT.

The rearrangement uses TRBV11-2 and TRBJ2-1; D is ambiguous. The CDR3 runs to 11 residues. The V end was cut by 2 bases, the J end by 10 bases, with 6 bases between. Germline values: CDR1 SGHAT, CDR2 FQNNGV. CDR3 coding DNA: TGTGCCAGCAGCTTACTGTGGGAGCAGTTCTTC. Translated: CASSLLWEQFF.

The rearrangement joins TRBV18 to TRBJ2-5; TRBD1 or TRBD2 may be the D gene (5 bases each). Trimming removed 3 bases at V and 6 bases at J, with 14 bases between. The CDR3 is made up of 14 amino acids. CDR1 and CDR2 (germline): KGHSH, LQKENI. CDR3: CASSPRDLMQTQYF. In nucleotides, the CDR3 is TGTGCCAGCTCACCCCGGGACCTCATGCAGACCCAGTACTTC. The whole variable domain, filled in from reference TRBV18 and TRBJ2-5, reads NAGVMQNPRHLVRRRGQEARLRCSPMKGHSHVYWYRQLPEEGLKFMVYLQKENIIDESGMPKERFSAEFPKEGPSILRIQQVVRGDSAAYFCASSPRDLMQTQYFGPGTRLLVL.

The chain carries TRBV18 and TRBJ2-6; D gene uncertain. CDR3 length: 20 residues. Germline CDR1 reads KGHSH; CDR2 reads LQKENI. Trimming took off 2 bases at V and 0 bases at J, with 20 bases between the two ends. The CDR3 nucleotides read TGTGCCAGCTCACCAGTACTTTCCGGCGAACGTGGCTCTGGGGCCAACGTCCTGACTTTC. Translating it yields CASSPVLSGERGSGANVLTF. The variable domain in full, with the rest retrieved from reference TRBV18 and TRBJ2-6, is NAGVMQNPRHLVRRRGQEARLRCSPMKGHSHVYWYRQLPEEGLKFMVYLQKENIIDESGMPKERFSAEFPKEGPSILRIQQVVRGDSAAYFCASSPVLSGERGSGANVLTFGAGSRLTVL.

This chain connects TRBV30 to TRBJ2-5; D might be TRBD1 or TRBD2, each matching 5 bases. The J call is doubtful: the DNA matches TRBJ2-7 better. CDR1 and CDR2 from the germline V gene are GTSNPN and SVGIG (reference sequence). CDR3 length: 16 amino acids. The CDR3 sequence is CAWQADPGLPSYEQYF. CDR3 in DNA: TGTGCCTGGCAAGCTGACCCGGGGCTTCCCTCCTACGAGCAGTACTTC.